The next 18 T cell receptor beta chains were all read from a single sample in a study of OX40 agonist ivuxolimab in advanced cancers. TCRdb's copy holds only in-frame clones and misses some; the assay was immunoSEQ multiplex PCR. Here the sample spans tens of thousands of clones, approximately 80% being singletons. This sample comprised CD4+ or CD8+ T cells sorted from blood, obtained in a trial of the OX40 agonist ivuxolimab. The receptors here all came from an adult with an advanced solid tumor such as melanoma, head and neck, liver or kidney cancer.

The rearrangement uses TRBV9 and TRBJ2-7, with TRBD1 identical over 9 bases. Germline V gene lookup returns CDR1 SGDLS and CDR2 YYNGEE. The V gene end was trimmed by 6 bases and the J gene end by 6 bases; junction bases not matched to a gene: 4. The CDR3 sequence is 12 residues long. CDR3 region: CASKGTGSEQYF. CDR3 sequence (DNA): TGTGCCAGCAAGGGGACAGGGAGCGAGCAGTACTTC.

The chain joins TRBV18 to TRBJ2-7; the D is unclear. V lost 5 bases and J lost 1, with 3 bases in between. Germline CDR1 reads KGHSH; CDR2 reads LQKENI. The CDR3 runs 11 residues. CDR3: CASSGSYEQYF. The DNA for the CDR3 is TGTGCCAGCTCAGGGTCCTACGAGCAGTACTTC. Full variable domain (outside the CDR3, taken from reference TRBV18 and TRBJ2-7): NAGVMQNPRHLVRRRGQEARLRCSPMKGHSHVYWYRQLPEEGLKFMVYLQKENIIDESGMPKERFSAEFPKEGPSILRIQQVVRGDSAAYFCASSGSYEQYFGPGTRLTVT.

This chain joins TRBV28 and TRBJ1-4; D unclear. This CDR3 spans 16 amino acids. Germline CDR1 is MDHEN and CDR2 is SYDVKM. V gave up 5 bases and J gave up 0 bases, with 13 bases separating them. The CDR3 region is CASSAFWGATNEKLFF. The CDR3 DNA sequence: TGTGCCAGCAGTGCCTTTTGGGGTGCAACTAATGAAAAACTGTTTTTT.

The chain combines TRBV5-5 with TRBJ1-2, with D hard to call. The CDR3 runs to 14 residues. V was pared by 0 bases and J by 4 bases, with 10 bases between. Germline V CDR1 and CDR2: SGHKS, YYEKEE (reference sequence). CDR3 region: CASSLEVILYGYTF. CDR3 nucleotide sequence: TGTGCCAGCAGCTTGGAGGTAATACTCTATGGCTACACCTTC. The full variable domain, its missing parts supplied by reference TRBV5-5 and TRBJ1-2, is DAGVTQSPTHLIKTRGQQVTLRCSPISGHKSVSWYQQVLGQGPQFIFQYYEKEERGRGNFPDRFSARQFPNYSSELNVNALLLGDSALYLCASSLEVILYGYTFGSGTRLTVV.

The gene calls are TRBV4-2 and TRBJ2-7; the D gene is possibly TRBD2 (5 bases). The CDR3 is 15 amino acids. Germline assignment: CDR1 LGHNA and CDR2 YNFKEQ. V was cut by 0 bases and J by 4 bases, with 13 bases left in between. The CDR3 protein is CASSQDLAERYEQYF. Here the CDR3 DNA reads TGTGCCAGCAGCCAAGATCTAGCCGAACGTTACGAGCAGTACTTC.

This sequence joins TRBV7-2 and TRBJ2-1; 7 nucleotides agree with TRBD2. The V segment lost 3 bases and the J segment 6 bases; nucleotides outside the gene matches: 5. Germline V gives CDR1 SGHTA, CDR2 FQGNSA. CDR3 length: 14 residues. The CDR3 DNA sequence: TGTGCCAGCAGCTTCGGACTAGGTGGCAATGAGCAGTTCTTC. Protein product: CASSFGLGGNEQFF. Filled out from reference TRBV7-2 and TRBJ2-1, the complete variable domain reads GAGVSQSPSNKVTEKGKDVELRCDPISGHTALYWYRQSLGQGLEFLIYFQGNSAPDKSGLPSDRFSAERTGGSVSTLTIQRTQQEDSAVYLCASSFGLGGNEQFFGPGTRLTVL.

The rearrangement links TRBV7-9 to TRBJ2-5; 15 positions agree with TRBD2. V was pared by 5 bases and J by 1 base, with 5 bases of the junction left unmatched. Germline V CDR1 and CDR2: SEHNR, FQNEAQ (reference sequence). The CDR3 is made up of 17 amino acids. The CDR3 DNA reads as TGTGCCAGCAGCCCAAGGACTAGCGGGAGGGTCCAAGAGACCCAGTACTTC. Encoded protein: CASSPRTSGRVQETQYF.

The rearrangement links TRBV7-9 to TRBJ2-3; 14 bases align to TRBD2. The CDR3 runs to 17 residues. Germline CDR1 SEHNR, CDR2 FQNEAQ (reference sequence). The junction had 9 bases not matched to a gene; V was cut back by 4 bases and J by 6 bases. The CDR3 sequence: CASSWTSGRPSGDTQYF. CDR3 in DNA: TGTGCCAGCAGCTGGACTAGCGGGAGGCCATCGGGGGATACGCAGTATTTT.

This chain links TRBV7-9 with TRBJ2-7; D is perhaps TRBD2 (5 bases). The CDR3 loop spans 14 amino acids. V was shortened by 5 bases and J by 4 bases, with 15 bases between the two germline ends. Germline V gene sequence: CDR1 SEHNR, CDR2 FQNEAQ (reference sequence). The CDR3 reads CASSPEDSLYEQYF. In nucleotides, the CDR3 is TGTGCCAGCAGCCCGGAGGACTCTTTGTACGAGCAGTACTTC.

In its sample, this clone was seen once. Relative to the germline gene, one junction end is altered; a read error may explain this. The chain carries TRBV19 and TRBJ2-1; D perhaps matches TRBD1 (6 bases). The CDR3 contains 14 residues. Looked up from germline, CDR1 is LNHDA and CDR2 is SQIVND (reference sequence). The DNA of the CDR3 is TGTGCCAGTATGGGGGACATAGGCTACTATGAGCAGTTCTTC. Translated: CASMGDIGYYEQFF.

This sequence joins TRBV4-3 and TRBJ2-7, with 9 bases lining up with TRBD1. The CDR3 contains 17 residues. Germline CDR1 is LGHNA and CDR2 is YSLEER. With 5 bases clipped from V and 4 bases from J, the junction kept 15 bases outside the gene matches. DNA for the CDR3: TGCGCCAGCAGCTCCGGGGCCGGGACAGGGAGATTATACGAGCAGTACTTC. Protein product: CASSSGAGTGRLYEQYF.

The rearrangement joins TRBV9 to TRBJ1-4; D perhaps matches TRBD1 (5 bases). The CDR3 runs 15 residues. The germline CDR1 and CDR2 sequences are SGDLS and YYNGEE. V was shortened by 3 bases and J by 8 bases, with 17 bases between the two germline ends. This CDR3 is CASSAGWGGKEKLFF. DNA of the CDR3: TGTGCCAGCAGCGCCGGTTGGGGGGGTAAAGAAAAACTGTTTTTT.

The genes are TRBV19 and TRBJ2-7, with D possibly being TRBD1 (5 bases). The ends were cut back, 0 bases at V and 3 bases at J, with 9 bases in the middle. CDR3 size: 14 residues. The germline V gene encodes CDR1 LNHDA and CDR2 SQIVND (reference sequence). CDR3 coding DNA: TGTGCCAGTAGTATAGATTTCGACAGCTACGAGCAGTACTTC. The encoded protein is CASSIDFDSYEQYF.

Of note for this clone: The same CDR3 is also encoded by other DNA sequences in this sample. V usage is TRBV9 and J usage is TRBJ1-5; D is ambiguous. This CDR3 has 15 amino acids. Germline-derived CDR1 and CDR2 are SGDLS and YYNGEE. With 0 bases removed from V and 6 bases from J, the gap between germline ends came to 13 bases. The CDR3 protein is CASSVGVTPGQPQHF. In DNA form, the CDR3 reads TGTGCCAGCAGCGTAGGAGTGACACCCGGTCAGCCCCAGCATTTT.

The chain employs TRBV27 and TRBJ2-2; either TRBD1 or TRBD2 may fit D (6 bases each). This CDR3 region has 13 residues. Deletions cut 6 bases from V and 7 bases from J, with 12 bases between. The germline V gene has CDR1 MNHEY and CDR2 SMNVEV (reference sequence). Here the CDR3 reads CASSPGASGELFF. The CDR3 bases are TGTGCCAGCAGCCCGGGGGCGAGCGGGGAGCTGTTTTTT.

CDR3 sequence reads: CASSVDAAAYEQYF. CDR3 nucleotides: TGTGCCAGCAGCGTAGATGCCGCGGCCTACGAGCAGTACTTC. The gene calls are TRBV9 and TRBJ2-7; D remains ambiguous. The CDR3 is 14 residues long. Germline CDR1 reads SGDLS; CDR2 reads YYNGEE. V lost 0 bases, J lost 2 bases, and 9 bases lay in between.

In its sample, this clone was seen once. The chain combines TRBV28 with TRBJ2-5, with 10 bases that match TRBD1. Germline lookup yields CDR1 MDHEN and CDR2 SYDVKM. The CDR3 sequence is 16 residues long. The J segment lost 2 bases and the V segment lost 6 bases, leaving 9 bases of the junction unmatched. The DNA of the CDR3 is TGTGCCAGCAGCCTCTTGGGACAGGGGTTTCAAGAGACCCAGTACTTC. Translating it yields CASSLLGQGFQETQYF.

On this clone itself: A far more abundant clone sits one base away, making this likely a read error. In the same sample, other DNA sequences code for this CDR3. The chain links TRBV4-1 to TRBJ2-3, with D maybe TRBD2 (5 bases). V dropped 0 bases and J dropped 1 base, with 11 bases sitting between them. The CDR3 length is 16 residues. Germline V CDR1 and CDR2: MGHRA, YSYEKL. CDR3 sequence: CASSQDQGSGTDTQYF. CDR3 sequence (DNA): TGCGCCAGCAGCCAAGATCAAGGTAGCGGCACAGATACGCAGTATTTT.